This entry lists 30 T cell receptor beta chains sequenced from one sample in a study of response to subunit inactivated influenza vaccine. TCRdb processed the RT-PCR reads anew with MiXCR; each CDR3 protein has one entry. This table has about 570,000 distinct CDR3 sequences, approximately 10% appearing once. These records were also assigned to another study, of T cells expressing NK-cell markers. That paper states: UMIs were included in TCR beta cDNA generated by 5'RACE template switching.

The sequencing here drew on PBMCs from blood, taken on the day of vaccination. These receptors were obtained from a man in his fifties or sixties who received an inactivated influenza vaccine.

This chain joins TRBV27 and TRBJ2-6; D call uncertain. This CDR3 is 15 amino acids long. Germline V CDR1 and CDR2: MNHEY, SMNVEV (reference sequence). Trimming removed 3 bases at V and 0 bases at J, with 6 bases between. CDR3 DNA sequence: TGTGCCAGCAGTTTCATCTACTCTGGGGCCAACGTCCTGACTTTC. It is translated as CASSFIYSGANVLTF.

This clonotype was picked up a small number of times. CDR3 sequence (DNA): TGTGCCAGCAGCTTAGACGGGAGATACACAGATACGCAGTATTTT. The encoded protein is CASSLDGRYTDTQYF. The V call is TRBV7-9, the J call TRBJ2-3; TRBD2 might be the D (6 bases). Germline V gives CDR1 SEHNR, CDR2 FQNEAQ (reference sequence). CDR3 size: 15 residues. Trimming cost V 1 base and J 2 bases, with 10 bases left between them. Variable domain in full (rest from reference TRBV7-9 and TRBJ2-3): DTGVSQNPRHKITKRGQNVTFRCDPISEHNRLYWYRQTLGQGPEFLTYFQNEAQLEKSRLLSDRFSAERPKGSFSTLEIQRTEQGDSAMYLCASSLDGRYTDTQYFGPGTRLTVL.

The chain carries TRBV3-1 and TRBJ2-1; no clear D. Germline V CDR1 and CDR2: LGHDT, YNNKEL (reference sequence). V shed 3 bases and J shed 5 bases, with 17 bases lying between them. CDR3 length: 16 residues. CDR3 sequence: CASSQSTRSRNNEQFF. The CDR3 DNA follows: TGTGCCAGCAGCCAGAGTACCAGGAGTCGAAACAATGAGCAGTTCTTC.

DNA of the CDR3: TGTGCCACCAAGCTAGCGGGAGGCTACGAGCAGTACTTC. It specifies CATKLAGGYEQYF. The chain couples TRBV15 to TRBJ2-7, with 11 bases aligning to TRBD2. CDR1 and CDR2 (germline): LNHNV, YYDKDF (reference sequence). Trimming took 7 bases from V and 3 from J; bases not matched to a gene: 2. The CDR3 sequence is 13 residues long.

This clonotype was detected a few times. V is TRBV7-8 and J is TRBJ2-7; the D is unclear. V shed 8 bases and J shed 6 bases, with 23 bases lying between them. This CDR3 contains 15 residues. The germline V gene has CDR1 SGHVS and CDR2 FQNEAQ. CDR3 sequence: CASAPVRALPIEQYF. The CDR3 bases are TGTGCCAGCGCCCCGGTTCGGGCACTCCCTATCGAGCAGTACTTC.

This clonotype was seen a handful of times. CDR3 bases: TGTGCCACCAGCAGGGGACAGGAAGGGGAGCTGTTTTTT. Amino acid sequence: CATSRGQEGELFF. The chain couples TRBV15 to TRBJ2-2; TRBD1 agrees at 8 bases. V dropped 3 bases and J dropped 8; count of bases not matched to a gene: 2. This CDR3 comprises 13 residues. CDR1 is LNHNV, CDR2 YYDKDF, per germline (reference sequence).

There are a few counts of this clonotype. The chain couples TRBV9 to TRBJ1-1, with TRBD1 identical over 7 bases. The CDR3 loop spans 16 amino acids. The J segment lost 6 bases and the V segment lost 0 bases, leaving 11 bases of the junction unmatched. Germline-derived CDR1 and CDR2 are SGDLS and YYNGEE. DNA for the CDR3: TGTGCCAGCAGCGTAGCCCTAGACAGGGTCGGGTCTGAAGCTTTCTTT. Translation: CASSVALDRVGSEAFF.

Only a few counts were recorded for this clonotype. The V and J genes are TRBV6-1 and TRBJ1-5; D might be TRBD1 (6 bases). The length of the CDR3 is 15 residues. CDR1 and CDR2 from the germline V gene are MNHNS and SASEGT. V was trimmed by 2 bases and J by 6 bases, leaving 14 bases between them. The CDR3 sequence: CASSESLGATQPQHF. Here the CDR3 DNA reads TGTGCCAGCAGTGAATCACTGGGGGCGACTCAGCCCCAGCATTTT.

This clonotype was seen more than once but under ten times. The chain employs TRBV7-9 and TRBJ2-5, with 8 bases identical to TRBD2. The CDR3 sequence is 17 residues long. The J segment lost 2 bases and the V segment lost 1 base, leaving 9 bases of the junction unmatched. Germline V lookup: CDR1 SEHNR, CDR2 FQNEAQ (reference sequence). CDR3 DNA: TGTGCCAGCAGCTTAGGGCCCGGGACTAGGCAACAAGAGACCCAGTACTTC. Translating gives CASSLGPGTRQQETQYF.

This clonotype was detected a few times. The chain has TRBV4-1 and TRBJ2-7; no firm D call. The germline V gene encodes CDR1 MGHRA and CDR2 YSYEKL. The V end lost 2 bases, the J end lost 3 bases, and 8 bases lay between the germline ends. The CDR3 consists of 13 residues. The CDR3 region has the DNA TGCGCCAGCAGCCAAAAAGACGGCTACGAGCAGTACTTC. The encoded protein is CASSQKDGYEQYF.

The sample holds a few counts of this clonotype. The V and J genes are TRBV10-2 and TRBJ2-3; D not certain. With 6 bases removed from V and 2 bases from J, the gap between germline ends came to 12 bases. The CDR3 spans 14 residues. Germline V gives CDR1 WSHSY, CDR2 SAAADI. CDR3 amino acids: CASRGADPTDTQYF. The CDR3 DNA reads TGCGCCAGCAGGGGTGCGGATCCCACAGATACGCAGTATTTT.

This chain uses TRBV20-1 with TRBJ2-7; D possibly matches TRBD1 or TRBD2 (5 bases each). CDR3 size: 16 residues. Deletions cut 2 bases from V and 2 bases from J, with 19 bases between. The germline V gene encodes CDR1 DFQATT and CDR2 SNEGSKA (reference sequence). The CDR3 bases are TGCAGTGCTAGATCCCGCCTGTCGGGACCGACCTACGAGCAGTACTTC. This gives the protein CSARSRLSGPTYEQYF.

This clonotype was counted many times. In nucleotides, the CDR3 is TGCGCCAGCAGCGCCCGGCGGGGGAACACCGGGGAGCTGTTTTTT. This gives the protein CASSARRGNTGELFF. The rearrangement uses TRBV5-1 and TRBJ2-2; D perhaps matches TRBD2 (6 bases). Trimming removed 4 bases from V and 1 base from J, with 11 bases in between. The CDR3 consists of 15 residues. The V gene's germline CDR1 is SGHRS and CDR2 YFSETQ.

This clonotype has a count of ten or more. The chain links TRBV14 to TRBJ1-1; perhaps TRBD1 as D (6 bases). CDR3 size: 17 residues. Germline-derived CDR1 and CDR2 are SGHDN and FVKESK. V dropped 0 bases and J dropped 5 bases, with 19 bases sitting between them. CDR3 DNA sequence: TGTGCCAGCAGCCAAGATCTATATTGGGGGGGCAATACTGAAGCTTTCTTT. Protein: CASSQDLYWGGNTEAFF.

This clonotype was recorded a few times. The genes are TRBV3-1 and TRBJ2-3; TRBD1 might be the D (6 bases). CDR3 length equals 15 residues. V was cut by 0 bases and J by 5 bases, with 12 bases left in between. CDR1 and CDR2 from the germline V gene are LGHDT and YNNKEL (reference sequence). CDR3 loop: CASSQDLGGRDTQYF. CDR3 nucleotide sequence: TGTGCCAGCAGCCAAGATCTAGGGGGTAGAGATACGCAGTATTTT.

V and J are TRBV20-1 and TRBJ1-2; perhaps TRBD1 as D (6 bases). Germline CDR1 is DFQATT and CDR2 is SNEGSKA (reference sequence). The CDR3 has 14 residues. V was cut by 1 base and J by 5 bases, with 14 bases left in between. CDR3 nucleotides: TGCAGTGCTAGAGTTGGGGGGGCGTGGTATGGCTACACCTTC. This gives the protein CSARVGGAWYGYTF.

V is TRBV4-2 and J is TRBJ1-2; unclear D gene. Germline V gene lookup returns CDR1 LGHNA and CDR2 YNFKEQ. The CDR3 has 16 amino acids. With 0 bases removed from V and 4 bases from J, the gap between germline ends came to 15 bases. For the CDR3, the DNA is TGTGCCAGCAGCCAAGAGCGGTGGACTGCCGTCTATGGCTACACCTTC. It is translated as CASSQERWTAVYGYTF.

The genes are TRBV2 and TRBJ2-7; no definite D call. Trimming left V 3 bases short and J 0 bases short, with 9 bases between. The CDR3 runs to 14 residues. Per germline, CDR1 SNHLY and CDR2 FYNNEI. The CDR3 sequence is CASSERASSYEQYF. The CDR3 DNA reads as TGTGCCAGCAGTGAGCGAGCGTCCTCCTACGAGCAGTACTTC.

Only a few counts were recorded for this clonotype. The chain combines TRBV6-5 with TRBJ2-7, with a possible D match to TRBD1 (6 bases). The CDR3 is 16 amino acids. V was pared by 1 base and J by 4 bases, with 17 bases between. CDR1 MNHEY and CDR2 SVGAGI come from the germline V gene. CDR3 DNA: TGTGCCAGCAGTTACTTTTCCGGGCAGGGGATGTACGAGCAGTACTTC. It yields the protein CASSYFSGQGMYEQYF.

V gene TRBV7-2 combines with J gene TRBJ1-2, with a weak D call TRBD1 (5 bases). The V and J ends lost 1 base and 6 bases respectively, with 12 bases between them. This CDR3 has 14 amino acids. CDR1 is SGHTA, CDR2 FQGNSA, per germline. CDR3 sequence: CASSLGGGSDGYTF. The CDR3 DNA sequence: TGTGCCAGCAGCTTAGGTGGGGGGTCGGATGGCTACACCTTC.

In this sample, this clonotype turned up a few times. The chain has TRBV10-3 and TRBJ2-1; 8 nucleotides line up with TRBD2. This CDR3 contains 14 residues. The V gene's germline CDR1 is ENHRY and CDR2 SYGVKD. The V segment lost 3 bases and the J segment 5 bases; nucleotides outside the gene matches: 3. The CDR3 here is CAISELAAHNEQFF. For the CDR3, the DNA is TGTGCCATCAGTGAACTAGCGGCTCACAATGAGCAGTTCTTC.

The gene calls are TRBV30 and TRBJ2-5; D is unclear. Trimming removed 1 base at V and 7 bases at J, with 16 bases between. This CDR3 comprises 14 residues. The germline gives CDR1 GTSNPN, CDR2 SVGIG (reference sequence). CDR3 protein: CAWSALTETGTQYF. The CDR3 DNA reads TGTGCCTGGAGTGCCCTCACAGAGACTGGGACCCAGTACTTC.

In nucleotides, the CDR3 is TGCGCCAGCAGCCCCGGACAGGAAGAAACCTACGAGCAGTACTTC. This encodes CASSPGQEETYEQYF. V usage is TRBV5-1 and J usage is TRBJ2-7; 7 bases align to TRBD1. There are 15 residues in the CDR3. With 4 bases clipped from V and 2 bases from J, the junction kept 9 bases outside the gene matches. The V gene's germline CDR1 is SGHRS and CDR2 YFSETQ.

A few counts support this clonotype. The chain uses TRBV3-1 and TRBJ2-2; no reliable D call. Germline V lookup: CDR1 LGHDT, CDR2 YNNKEL (reference sequence). CDR3 length: 14 amino acids. Trimming pared 3 bases from V and 4 bases from J, leaving 9 bases between. CDR3 region: CASSHHSSTGELFF. The CDR3 nucleotides are TGTGCCAGCAGCCACCACAGTTCCACCGGGGAGCTGTTTTTT.

This rearrangement joins TRBV12-3 or TRBV12-4 to TRBJ1-5, with D uncertain. This CDR3 contains 13 residues. Trimming removed 5 bases at V and 6 bases at J, with 11 bases between. CDR3 in DNA: TGTGCCAGCAGTGCCCTCCGGTCTCAGCCCCAGCATTTT. As protein: CASSALRSQPQHF.

Ten or more counts support this clonotype. This chain's CDR3 is CSVEDQGTSGRVHEQFF. CDR3 nucleotide sequence: TGCAGCGTTGAAGATCAAGGGACTAGCGGGAGGGTGCATGAGCAGTTCTTC. The chain couples TRBV29-1 to TRBJ2-1, with 16 bases lining up with TRBD2. Germline CDR1 SQVTM, CDR2 ANQGSEA. The trim removed 0 bases at V and 8 bases at J, leaving 7 bases unmatched. There are 17 residues in the CDR3.

Only a few counts were recorded for this clonotype. This sequence joins TRBV5-1 and TRBJ2-6, with D perhaps matching TRBD2 (6 bases). Germline values: CDR1 SGHRS, CDR2 YFSETQ. V was shortened by 1 base and J by 0 bases, with 11 bases between the two germline ends. The CDR3 runs to 17 residues. The CDR3 spells CASSLSGETSGANVLTF. In DNA, the CDR3 is TGCGCCAGCAGCTTGTCGGGGGAGACCTCTGGGGCCAACGTCCTGACTTTC.

This chain connects TRBV6-1 to TRBJ2-7, with TRBD1 matching 8 bases. Germline CDR1 reads MNHNS; CDR2 reads SASEGT. The CDR3 loop spans 14 amino acids. Losses at the gene ends were 6 bases for V and 5 bases for J; bases not matched to a gene: 9. CDR3 in DNA: TGTGCCAGCAGGAACGTGCAGGGGGCTGACGAGCAGTACTTC. This translates into CASRNVQGADEQYF.

This clonotype was detected only a few times. V gene TRBV5-1 combines with J gene TRBJ1-2; 10 bases line up with TRBD1. This CDR3 has 13 amino acids. Per germline, CDR1 SGHRS and CDR2 YFSETQ. V lost 4 bases to trimming and J lost 6 bases; unmatched junction nucleotides: 3. In nucleotides, the CDR3 is TGCGCCAGCAGCGCCGGGACAGGGGATGGCTACACCTTC. This gives the protein CASSAGTGDGYTF.

This clonotype has more than one count but fewer than ten. One junction end disagrees with the germline gene, perhaps due to a read error. The chain has TRBV18 and TRBJ2-1; D may correspond to TRBD1 or TRBD2 (5 bases each). This CDR3 is 15 amino acids long. CDR1 and CDR2 from the germline V gene are KGHSH and LQKENI. CDR3 sequence reads: CASSPQRGPYNEQFF. The DNA of the CDR3 is TGTGCCAGCTCCCCACAAAGGGGACCCTACAATGAGCAGTTCTTC.